Shown below are 17 T cell receptor beta chains from a single sample sequenced in a study of cytomegalovirus exposure and HLA in healthy donors. The study ran its PCR with 60 Vbeta and 13 Jbeta primers. Sequencing was performed with immunoSEQ multiplex PCR; in TCRdb, only in-frame clones are kept and a portion is missing. Of 90,000 to 100,000 clones in the sample, 82% were seen once. Specimen: PBMCs. The receptors shown here come from a middle-aged man in good health and CMV-seronegative.

The V and J genes are TRBV5-1 and TRBJ2-1; TRBD2 matches at 12 bases. The ends lost 1 base at V and 5 bases at J; junction bases unmatched: 1. Germline CDR1 reads SGHRS; CDR2 reads YFSETQ. The CDR3 runs 15 residues. As DNA, the CDR3 is TGCGCCAGCAGCTTGTCTAGCGGGAGGGACAATGAGCAGTTCTTC. Its translation: CASSLSSGRDNEQFF.

This rearrangement joins TRBV5-6 to TRBJ1-4, with 7 bases that match TRBD1. The CDR3 sequence is 18 residues long. Germline CDR1 is SGHDT and CDR2 is YYEEEE. The J segment lost 0 bases and the V segment lost 4 bases, leaving 12 bases of the junction unmatched. CDR3 DNA: TGTGCCAGCAGCATGCGGACAGGTCTGCCCTCAACTAATGAAAAACTGTTTTTT. It translates to CASSMRTGLPSTNEKLFF.

This chain connects TRBV19 to TRBJ1-4; D ambiguous. This CDR3 is 15 amino acids long. Between the trimmed V and J ends, which lost 1 base and 8 bases, there was a span of 14 bases. Germline CDR1 and CDR2: LNHDA and SQIVND (reference sequence). CDR3 coding DNA: TGTGCCAGTAGTATAGTGGGCCGTAAAGGCGAAAAACTGTTTTTT. Protein: CASSIVGRKGEKLFF.

The chain carries TRBV28 and TRBJ2-1; TRBD2 aligns across 9 bases. V shed 6 bases and J 10 bases; nucleotides not matched to a gene: 16. The CDR3 is made up of 16 amino acids. CDR1 and CDR2 from the germline V gene are MDHEN and SYDVKM. CDR3 in DNA: TGTGCCAGCAGCCCCATTGGTAATAGCGGGAGACGAGAGCAGTTCTTC. Its protein is CASSPIGNSGRREQFF.

This clone was picked up a small number of times. The chain uses TRBV7-2 and TRBJ1-3, with unresolved D. Trimming took off 4 bases at V and 3 bases at J, with 16 bases between the two ends. The CDR3 has 16 residues. Germline CDR1 and CDR2: SGHTA and FQGNSA. CDR3 protein: CASSYQETEGGNTIYF. The CDR3 DNA sequence: TGTGCCAGCAGCTACCAGGAGACTGAGGGTGGAAACACCATATATTTT. Drawing the rest from reference TRBV7-2 and TRBJ1-3, the complete variable domain is GAGVSQSPSNKVTEKGKDVELRCDPISGHTALYWYRQSLGQGLEFLIYFQGNSAPDKSGLPSDRFSAERTGGSVSTLTIQRTQQEDSAVYLCASSYQETEGGNTIYFGEGSWLTVV.

The chain uses TRBV7-6 and TRBJ2-7; TRBD1 matches at 8 bases. Germline V lookup: CDR1 SGHVS, CDR2 FNYEAQ. With V trimmed by 5 bases and J by 3 bases, 9 bases remained unmatched. The CDR3 consists of 15 residues. The CDR3 sequence: CASSPTTTGGYEQYF. CDR3 DNA sequence: TGTGCCAGCAGCCCAACGACAACAGGGGGCTACGAGCAGTACTTC.

The genes are TRBV6-4 and TRBJ2-1, with 9 bases aligning to TRBD2. CDR3 length: 13 amino acids. CDR1 and CDR2 (germline): MRHNA, SNTAGT. The junction had 7 bases not matched to a gene; V was cut back by 2 bases and J by 14 bases. For the CDR3, the DNA is TGTGCCAGCAGTGACCCAATAGCGGGAGAGAAGTTCTTC. Translating it yields CASSDPIAGEKFF.

The rearrangement joins TRBV19 to TRBJ1-2; 7 bases agree with TRBD1. This CDR3 has 13 amino acids. The J segment lost 7 bases and the V segment lost 6 bases, leaving 8 bases of the junction unmatched. Germline V gives CDR1 LNHDA, CDR2 SQIVND (reference sequence). The CDR3 protein is CASSEDRVSGYTF. In nucleotides, the CDR3 is TGTGCCAGTAGCGAAGACAGGGTTAGTGGCTACACCTTC.

The V and J genes are TRBV7-8 and TRBJ2-7; the match to TRBD1 covers 10 bases. This CDR3 spans 15 amino acids. V lost 5 bases to trimming and J lost 2 bases; unmatched junction nucleotides: 6. From germline, CDR1 is SGHVS and CDR2 FQNEAQ. The CDR3 region is CASSLTGGDTYEQYF. Here the CDR3 DNA reads TGTGCCAGCAGCCTGACAGGGGGCGATACCTACGAGCAGTACTTC.

V and J are TRBV7-6 and TRBJ1-4; D may be TRBD1 (5 bases). V lost 5 bases, J lost 2 bases, and 9 bases lay in between. This CDR3 region has 14 residues. Germline CDR1 and CDR2: SGHVS and FNYEAQ. CDR3 nucleotide sequence: TGTGCCAGCAGCCTCCAGGGCACTAATGAAAAACTGTTTTTT. Encoded protein: CASSLQGTNEKLFF.

The chain couples TRBV19 to TRBJ2-1, with 10 bases matching TRBD2. In germline, CDR1 is LNHDA, CDR2 SQIVND (reference sequence). The CDR3 sequence is 15 residues long. V gave up 6 bases and J gave up 6 bases; unmatched junction bases: 8. The CDR3 DNA reads as TGTGCCAGTAGCCCACTAGCGGGGAACGTCAATGAGCAGTTCTTC. Translation: CASSPLAGNVNEQFF. Complete variable domain (other parts from reference TRBV19 and TRBJ2-1): DGGITQSPKYLFRKEGQNVTLSCEQNLNHDAMYWYRQDPGQGLRLIYYSQIVNDFQKGDIAEGYSVSREKKESFPLTVTSAQKNPTAFYLCASSPLAGNVNEQFFGPGTRLTVL.

This clone was picked up one time. The chain links TRBV7-9 to TRBJ2-7; 11 bases match TRBD1. This CDR3 is built from 15 residues. Trimming removed 6 bases from V and 3 bases from J; junction bases left unmatched: 7. Looked up from germline, CDR1 is SEHNR and CDR2 is FQNEAQ (reference sequence). This CDR3 is CASSSTGTGGYEQYF. CDR3 nucleotides: TGTGCCAGCAGTTCAACCGGGACAGGGGGCTACGAGCAGTACTTC.

The chain joins TRBV30 to TRBJ1-4; TRBD1 aligns across 8 bases. CDR3 size: 13 residues. CDR1 is GTSNPN and CDR2 is SVGIG in the germline V gene (reference sequence). Trimming removed 2 bases from V and 10 bases from J; junction bases left unmatched: 6. The CDR3 region is CAWSLDRGGKLFF. CDR3 nucleotide sequence: TGTGCCTGGAGTTTAGACAGGGGAGGAAAACTGTTTTTT.

The chain links TRBV29-1 to TRBJ1-2, with D possibly TRBD1 on 6 matching bases. CDR3 length: 12 amino acids. The germline gives CDR1 SQVTM, CDR2 ANQGSEA. Trimming left V 6 bases short and J 7 bases short, with 15 bases between. The CDR3 sequence: CSVADSPGGYTF. In DNA, the CDR3 is TGCAGCGTGGCGGACAGTCCGGGTGGCTACACCTTC.

This clone appeared a few times. The chain recombines TRBV27 with TRBJ2-1; 8 bases agree with TRBD1. Losses at the gene ends were 6 bases for V and 7 bases for J; bases not matched to a gene: 8. CDR1 is MNHEY and CDR2 is SMNVEV in the germline V gene (reference sequence). The CDR3 contains 14 residues. The CDR3 bases are TGTGCCAGCAGGGAGTACAGGGGGAGGAATGAGCAGTTCTTC. This translates into CASREYRGRNEQFF.

This clone was detected only a few times. J is TRBJ2-7 and V is TRBV9, with a weak D call TRBD1 (6 bases). The germline V gene has CDR1 SGDLS and CDR2 YYNGEE. The CDR3 contains 14 residues. Trimming shortened V by 4 bases and J by 0 bases, and 11 bases separated the two germline ends. In DNA form, the CDR3 reads TGTGCCAGCAGCTCTCCGGACAGCTCCTACGAGCAGTACTTC. As protein: CASSSPDSSYEQYF.

This clone was observed a handful of times. The chain links TRBV15 to TRBJ2-7; perhaps TRBD1 as D (5 bases). CDR3 size: 15 residues. Trimming took 0 bases from V and 0 from J, leaving 9 bases between them. Germline-derived CDR1 and CDR2 are LNHNV and YYDKDF (reference sequence). The CDR3 is CATSRDQGSSYEQYF. The CDR3 DNA reads as TGTGCCACCAGCAGAGATCAGGGCAGCTCCTACGAGCAGTACTTC.